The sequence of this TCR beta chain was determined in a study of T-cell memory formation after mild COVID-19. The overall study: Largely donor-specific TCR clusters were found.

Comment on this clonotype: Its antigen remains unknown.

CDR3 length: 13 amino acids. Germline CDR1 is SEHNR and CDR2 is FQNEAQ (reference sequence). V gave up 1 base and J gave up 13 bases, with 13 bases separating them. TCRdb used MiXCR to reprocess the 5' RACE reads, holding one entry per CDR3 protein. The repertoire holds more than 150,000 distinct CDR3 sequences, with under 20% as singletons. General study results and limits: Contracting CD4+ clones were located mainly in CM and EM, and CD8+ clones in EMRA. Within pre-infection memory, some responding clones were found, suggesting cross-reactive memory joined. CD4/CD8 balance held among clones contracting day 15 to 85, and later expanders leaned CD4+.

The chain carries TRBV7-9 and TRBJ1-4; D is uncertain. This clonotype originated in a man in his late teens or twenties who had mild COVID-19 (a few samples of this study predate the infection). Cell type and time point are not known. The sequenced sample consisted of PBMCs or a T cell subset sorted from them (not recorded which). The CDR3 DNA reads TGTGCCAGCAGCTTAGATGGCAGTCAGAGACTGTTTTTT. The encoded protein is CASSLDGSQRLFF.